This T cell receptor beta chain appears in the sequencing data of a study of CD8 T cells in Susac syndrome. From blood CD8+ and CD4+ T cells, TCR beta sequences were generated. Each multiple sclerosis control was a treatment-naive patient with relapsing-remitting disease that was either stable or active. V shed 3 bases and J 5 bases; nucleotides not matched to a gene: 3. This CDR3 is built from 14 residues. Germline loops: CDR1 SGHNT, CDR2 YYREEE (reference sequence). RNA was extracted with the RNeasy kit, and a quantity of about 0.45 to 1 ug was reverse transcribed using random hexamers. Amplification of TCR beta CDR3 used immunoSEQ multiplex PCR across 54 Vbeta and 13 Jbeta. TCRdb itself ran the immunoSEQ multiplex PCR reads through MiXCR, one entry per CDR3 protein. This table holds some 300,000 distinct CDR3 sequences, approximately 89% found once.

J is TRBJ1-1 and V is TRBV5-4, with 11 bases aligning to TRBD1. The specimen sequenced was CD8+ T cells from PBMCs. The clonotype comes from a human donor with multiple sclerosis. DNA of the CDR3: TGTGCCAGCAGCTGGACAGGGGGCCGAACTGAAGCTTTCTTT. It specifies CASSWTGGRTEAFF.